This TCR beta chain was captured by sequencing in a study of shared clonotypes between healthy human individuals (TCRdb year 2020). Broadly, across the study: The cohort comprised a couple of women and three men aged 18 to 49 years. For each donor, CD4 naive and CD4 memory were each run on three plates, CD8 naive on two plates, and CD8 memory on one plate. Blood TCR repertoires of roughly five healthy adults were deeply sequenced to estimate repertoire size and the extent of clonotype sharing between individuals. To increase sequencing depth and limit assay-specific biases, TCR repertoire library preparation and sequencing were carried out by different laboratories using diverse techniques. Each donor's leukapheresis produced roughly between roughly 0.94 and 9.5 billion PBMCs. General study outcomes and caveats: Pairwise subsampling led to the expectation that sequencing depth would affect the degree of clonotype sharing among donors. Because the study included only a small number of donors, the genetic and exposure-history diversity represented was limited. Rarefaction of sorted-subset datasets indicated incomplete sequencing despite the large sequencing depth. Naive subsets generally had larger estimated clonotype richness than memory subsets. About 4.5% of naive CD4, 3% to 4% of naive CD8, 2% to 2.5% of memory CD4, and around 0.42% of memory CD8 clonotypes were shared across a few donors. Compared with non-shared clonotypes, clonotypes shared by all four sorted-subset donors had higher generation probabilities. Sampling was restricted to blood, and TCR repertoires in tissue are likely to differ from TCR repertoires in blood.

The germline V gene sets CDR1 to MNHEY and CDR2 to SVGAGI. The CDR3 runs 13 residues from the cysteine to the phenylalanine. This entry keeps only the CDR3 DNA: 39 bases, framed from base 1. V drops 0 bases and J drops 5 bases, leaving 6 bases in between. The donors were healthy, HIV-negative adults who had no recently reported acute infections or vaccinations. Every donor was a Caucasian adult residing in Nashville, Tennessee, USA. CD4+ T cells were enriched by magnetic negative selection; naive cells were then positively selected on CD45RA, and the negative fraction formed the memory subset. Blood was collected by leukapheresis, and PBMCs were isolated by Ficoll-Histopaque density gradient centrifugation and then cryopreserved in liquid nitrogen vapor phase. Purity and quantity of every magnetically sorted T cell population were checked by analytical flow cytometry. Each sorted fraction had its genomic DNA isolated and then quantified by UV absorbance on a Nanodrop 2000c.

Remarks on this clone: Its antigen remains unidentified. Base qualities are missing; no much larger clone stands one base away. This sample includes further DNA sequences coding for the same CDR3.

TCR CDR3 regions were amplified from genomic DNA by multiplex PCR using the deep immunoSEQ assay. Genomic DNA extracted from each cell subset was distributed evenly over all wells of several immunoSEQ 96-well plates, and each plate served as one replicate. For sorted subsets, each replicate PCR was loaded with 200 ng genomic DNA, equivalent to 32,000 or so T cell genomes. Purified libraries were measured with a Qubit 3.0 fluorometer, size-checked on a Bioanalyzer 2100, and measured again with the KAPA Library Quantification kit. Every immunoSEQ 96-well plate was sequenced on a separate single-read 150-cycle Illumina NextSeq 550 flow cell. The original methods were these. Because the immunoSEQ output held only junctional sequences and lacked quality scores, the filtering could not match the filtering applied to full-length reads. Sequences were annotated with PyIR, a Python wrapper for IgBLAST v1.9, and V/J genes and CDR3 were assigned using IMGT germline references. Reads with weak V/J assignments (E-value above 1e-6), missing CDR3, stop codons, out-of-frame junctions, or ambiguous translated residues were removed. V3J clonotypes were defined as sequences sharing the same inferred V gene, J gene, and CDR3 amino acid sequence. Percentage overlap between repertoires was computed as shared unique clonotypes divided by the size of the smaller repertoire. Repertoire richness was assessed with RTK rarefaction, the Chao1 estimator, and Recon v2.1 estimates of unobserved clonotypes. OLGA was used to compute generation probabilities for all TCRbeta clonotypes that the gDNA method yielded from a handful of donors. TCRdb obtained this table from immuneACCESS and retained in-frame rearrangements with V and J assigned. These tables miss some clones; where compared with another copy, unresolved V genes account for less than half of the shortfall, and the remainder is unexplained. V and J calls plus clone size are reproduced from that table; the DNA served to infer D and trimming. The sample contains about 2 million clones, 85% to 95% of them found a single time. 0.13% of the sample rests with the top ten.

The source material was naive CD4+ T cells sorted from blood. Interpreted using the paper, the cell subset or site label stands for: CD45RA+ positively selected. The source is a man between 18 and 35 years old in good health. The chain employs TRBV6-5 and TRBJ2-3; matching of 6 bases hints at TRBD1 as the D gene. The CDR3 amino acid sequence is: CASSYSRGDTQYF. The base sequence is TGTGCCAGCAGTTACTCCAGGGGAGATACGCAGTATTTT.